This entry is about one T cell receptor (beta chain). Method: immunoSEQ multiplex PCR; TCRdb's copy keeps in-frame clones and lacks some. The profile shows 100,000 to 150,000 clones, 80% to 95% of them singletons. This sample was taken from a study of control samples from healthy donors and cancer patients. Germline V gene data show CDR1 as SNHLY and CDR2 as FYNNEI. This CDR3 has 11 amino acids. Trimming stripped 5 bases from V and 11 bases from J, with 12 bases between. The chain combines TRBV2 with TRBJ1-1, with D perhaps matching TRBD1 (5 bases). Sequencing was carried out using blood. This receptor was identified in a man between 18 and 29 years old in good health. This chain's CDR3 is CASSSRDDAFF. The CDR3 DNA follows: TGTGCCAGCAGTTCCAGGGACGACGCTTTCTTT.